The 5 T cell receptor beta chains below were found in one sample sequenced in a study of cytomegalovirus exposure and HLA in healthy donors. The method was immunoSEQ multiplex PCR; TCRdb's version includes in-frame clones alone and lacks a portion of them. The table lists 260,000 or so clones, approximately 90% of them singletons, with about 0.9% in the top ten. The sample consisted of PBMCs. The origin of the receptors is a woman younger than 35 in good health and CMV-seronegative.

The rearrangement uses TRBV30 and TRBJ1-5; D uncertain. CDR1 is GTSNPN, CDR2 SVGIG, per germline (reference sequence). V was pared by 1 base and J by 4 bases, with 14 bases between. This CDR3 is built from 15 residues. The CDR3 is CAWSAGSGENQPQHF. The CDR3 DNA reads TGTGCCTGGAGTGCGGGCAGCGGGGAAAATCAGCCCCAGCATTTT.

This chain links TRBV7-8 with TRBJ2-1; possible D gene TRBD1, 5 bases. The V end was cut by 2 bases, the J end by 7 bases, with 15 bases between. This CDR3 spans 15 amino acids. Germline CDR1 reads SGHVS; CDR2 reads FQNEAQ. The CDR3: CASSLKGNPKNEQFF. The CDR3, as DNA: TGTGCCAGCAGCTTAAAGGGGAACCCTAAAAATGAGCAGTTCTTC. Based on the CDR3 plus reference TRBV7-8 and TRBJ2-1, the full variable domain is GAGVSQSPRYKVAKRGQDVALRCDPISGHVSLFWYQQALGQGPEFLTYFQNEAQLDKSGLPSDRFFAERPEGSVSTLKIQRTQQEDSAVYLCASSLKGNPKNEQFFGPGTRLTVL.

The chain is built from TRBV7-3 and TRBJ2-3; D gene uncertain. Germline CDR1 and CDR2: SGHTA and FQGTGA. V lost 3 bases and J lost 6, with 13 bases in between. The CDR3 sequence is 14 residues long. CDR3 amino acids: CASSFTRVADTQYF. The CDR3 DNA sequence: TGTGCCAGCAGCTTTACCCGGGTGGCGGATACGCAGTATTTT.

This clone came up a few times. The chain carries TRBV19 and TRBJ2-3, with 7 nucleotides matching TRBD2. Germline assignment: CDR1 LNHDA and CDR2 SQIVND (reference sequence). The J segment lost 11 bases and the V segment lost 5 bases, leaving 13 bases of the junction unmatched. This CDR3 spans 14 amino acids. CDR3 sequence: CASSADPGRNRQYF. CDR3 DNA: TGTGCCAGTAGTGCGGACCCCGGGAGGAATAGGCAGTATTTT.

The chain recombines TRBV7-2 with TRBJ2-3; tentative D call: TRBD2 (5 bases). This CDR3 contains 15 residues. Germline CDR1 reads SGHTA; CDR2 reads FQGNSA. Deletions cut 1 base from V and 1 base from J, with 9 bases between. The DNA of the CDR3 is TGTGCCAGCAGCTTAGTCGGGGTTGGCACAGATACGCAGTATTTT. Its protein is CASSLVGVGTDTQYF.